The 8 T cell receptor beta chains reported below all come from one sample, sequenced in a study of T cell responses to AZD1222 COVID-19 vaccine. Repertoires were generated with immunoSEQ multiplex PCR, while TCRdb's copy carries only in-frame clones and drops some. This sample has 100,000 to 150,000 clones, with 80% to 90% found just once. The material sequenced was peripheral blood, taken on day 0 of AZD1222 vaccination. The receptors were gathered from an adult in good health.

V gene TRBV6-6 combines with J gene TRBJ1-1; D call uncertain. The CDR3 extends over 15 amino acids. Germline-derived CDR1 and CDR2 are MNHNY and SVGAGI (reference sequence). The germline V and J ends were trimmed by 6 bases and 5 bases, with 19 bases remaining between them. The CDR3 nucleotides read TGTGCCAGCAGGCACCCCTACGGTAGGGATACTGAAGCTTTCTTT. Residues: CASRHPYGRDTEAFF.

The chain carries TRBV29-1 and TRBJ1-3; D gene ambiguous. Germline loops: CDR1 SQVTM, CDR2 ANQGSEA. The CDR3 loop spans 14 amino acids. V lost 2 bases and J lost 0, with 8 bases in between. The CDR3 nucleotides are TGCAGCGTTGAAAACAGTTACTCTGGAAACACCATATATTTT. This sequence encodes CSVENSYSGNTIYF.

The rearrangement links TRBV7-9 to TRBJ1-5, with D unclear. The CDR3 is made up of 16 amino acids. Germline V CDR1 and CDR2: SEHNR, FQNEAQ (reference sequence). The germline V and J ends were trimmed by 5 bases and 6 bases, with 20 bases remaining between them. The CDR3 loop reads CASSPDGQVGGQPQHF. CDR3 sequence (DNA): TGTGCCAGCAGCCCCGATGGGCAGGTAGGCGGTCAGCCCCAGCATTTT.

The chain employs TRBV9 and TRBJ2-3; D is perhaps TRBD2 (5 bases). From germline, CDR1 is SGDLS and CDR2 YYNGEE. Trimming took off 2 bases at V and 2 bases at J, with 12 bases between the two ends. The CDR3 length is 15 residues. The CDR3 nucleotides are TGTGCCAGCAGCGTCGGGATGGGTTTCACAGATACGCAGTATTTT. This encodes CASSVGMGFTDTQYF.

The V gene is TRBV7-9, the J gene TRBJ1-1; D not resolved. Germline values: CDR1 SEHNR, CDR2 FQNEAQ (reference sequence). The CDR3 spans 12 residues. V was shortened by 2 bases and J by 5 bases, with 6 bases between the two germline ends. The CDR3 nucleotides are TGTGCCAGCAGCTTAACAATAACTGAAGCTTTCTTT. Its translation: CASSLTITEAFF.

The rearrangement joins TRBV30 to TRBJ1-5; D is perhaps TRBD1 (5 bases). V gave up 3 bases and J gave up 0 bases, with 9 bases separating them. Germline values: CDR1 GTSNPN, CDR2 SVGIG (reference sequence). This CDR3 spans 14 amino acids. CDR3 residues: CAWSTGNSNQPQHF. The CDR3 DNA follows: TGTGCCTGGAGCACAGGAAATAGCAATCAGCCCCAGCATTTT.

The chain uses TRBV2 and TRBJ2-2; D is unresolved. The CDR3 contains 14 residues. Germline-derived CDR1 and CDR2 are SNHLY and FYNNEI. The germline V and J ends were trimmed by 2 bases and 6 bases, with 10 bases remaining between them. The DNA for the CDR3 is TGTGCCAGCAGTGAACGTCCAGACCCCGGGGAGCTGTTTTTT. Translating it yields CASSERPDPGELFF.

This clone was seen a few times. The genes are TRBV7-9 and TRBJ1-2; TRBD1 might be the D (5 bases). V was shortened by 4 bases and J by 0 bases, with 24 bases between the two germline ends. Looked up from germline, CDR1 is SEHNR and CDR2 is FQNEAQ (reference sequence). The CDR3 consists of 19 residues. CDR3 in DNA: TGTGCCAGCAGCTCCCCCCTGGACCATTTCCGACAGACTAACTATGGCTACACCTTC. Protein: CASSSPLDHFRQTNYGYTF.